This is a list of T cell receptor beta chains from one sample in a study of shared T cell receptors in the human thymus. Produced via immunoSEQ multiplex PCR; TCRdb's table is partial and in-frame only. There are 600,000 to 900,000 clones in the sample; around 85% occur only once, and more than 0.01% lies in the top ten. The same data also went into a second study, on human thymus T cells.

Source material: thymocytes. These receptors originate from a girl in the first two years of life with a congenital heart defect. CDR3s include the opening cysteine and the closing phenylalanine or tryptophan. D genes are given only for firm matches. Some rows have no size entry. The others give once, few or many, or a class for an expanded clone.

length: 16
V: TRBV11-2
D: TRBD1
size: few
J: TRBJ1-3
CDR3: CASSLAPGGQGNTIYF
DNA: TGTGCCAGCAGCTTAGCTCCAGGGGGCCAAGGAAACACCATATATTTT

length: 14
V: TRBV10-3
D: -
size: -
J: TRBJ1-1
CDR3: CAISERQLGTEAFF
DNA: TGTGCCATCAGTGAAAGACAGTTGGGGACTGAAGCTTTCTTT

length: 16
V: TRBV6-1
D: -
size: -
J: TRBJ1-5
CDR3: CASSENMRVVRQPQHF
DNA: TGTGCCAGCAGTGAAAATATGAGGGTAGTTCGTCAGCCCCAGCATTTT

length: 16
V: TRBV19
D: -
size: -
J: TRBJ1-4
CDR3: CASSIPGYWINEKLFF
DNA: TGTGCCAGTAGTATACCAGGGTATTGGATCAATGAAAAACTGTTTTTT

length: 15
V: TRBV21-1
D: -
size: -
J: TRBJ2-7
CDR3: CASSKATRVPYEQYF
DNA: TGTGCCAGCAGCAAAGCTACGAGGGTTCCCTACGAGCAGTACTTC

length: 19
V: TRBV4-3
D: -
size: -
J: TRBJ1-1
CDR3: CASSQASGRPQERNTEAFF
DNA: TGCGCCAGCAGCCAAGCATCCGGTCGCCCGCAGGAAAGAAACACTGAAGCTTTCTTT

length: 17
V: TRBV4-3
D: -
size: -
J: TRBJ2-7
CDR3: CASSQDWAGQSSYEQYF
DNA: TGCGCCAGCAGCCAAGATTGGGCGGGACAGAGCTCCTACGAGCAGTACTTC

length: 12
V: TRBV2
D: -
size: -
J: TRBJ1-2
CDR3: CASVAELYGYTF
DNA: TGTGCCAGCGTTGCGGAACTATATGGCTACACCTTC

length: 13
V: TRBV6-1
D: TRBD1
size: -
J: TRBJ1-2
CDR3: CASSLGQDYGYTF
DNA: TGTGCCAGCAGCCTGGGACAGGATTACGGCTACACCTTC

length: 14
V: TRBV4-1
D: -
size: -
J: TRBJ2-7
CDR3: CASSQDVKGYEQYF
DNA: TGCGCCAGCAGCCAAGATGTTAAGGGGTACGAGCAGTACTTC

length: 15
V: TRBV19
D: TRBD1
size: -
J: TRBJ1-5
CDR3: CASSIEGTADQPQHF
DNA: TGTGCCAGTAGTATAGAGGGGACAGCTGATCAGCCCCAGCATTTT

length: 16
V: TRBV25-1
D: TRBD1
size: -
J: TRBJ1-1
CDR3: CASSESGQYPDTEAFF
DNA: TGTGCCAGCAGTGAATCGGGACAGTATCCGGACACTGAAGCTTTCTTT

length: 13
V: TRBV7-2
D: TRBD1
size: -
J: TRBJ2-7
CDR3: CASSRTGPYEQYF
DNA: TGTGCCAGCAGTAGGACAGGGCCCTACGAGCAGTACTTC

length: 14
V: TRBV4-3
D: -
size: -
J: TRBJ1-2
CDR3: CASSQVNRVEGYTF
DNA: TGCGCCAGCAGCCAAGTAAACAGGGTAGAGGGCTACACCTTC

length: 16
V: TRBV28
D: TRBD2
size: -
J: TRBJ2-2
CDR3: CASSGASGDNTGELFF
DNA: TGTGCCAGCAGTGGGGCTAGCGGGGACAACACCGGGGAGCTGTTTTTT

length: 13
V: TRBV28
D: TRBD1
size: -
J: TRBJ2-7
CDR3: CASSLGGYYEQYF
DNA: TGTGCCAGCAGTCTAGGGGGCTACTACGAGCAGTACTTC